This entry is about one T cell receptor beta chain. TCRdb's copy holds only in-frame clones and misses some; the assay was immunoSEQ multiplex PCR. The sample lists over 150,000 clones, 70% to 85% occurring once. Germline CDR1 and CDR2: ENHRY and SYGVKD. The CDR3 is 18 residues long. V lost 2 bases, J lost 0 bases, and 6 bases stayed unmatched. The data were obtained in a study of blood T cell repertoires in COVID-19. The V call is TRBV10-3, the J call TRBJ1-4; 10 bases align to TRBD1. The sample was PBMCs or T cells enriched from blood (not recorded which). The receptor was derived from a woman in her twenties or thirties who had recovered from COVID-19. The CDR3 region is CAISEGDRGKTTNEKLFF. CDR3 DNA: TGTGCCATCAGTGAGGGGGACAGGGGTAAAACAACTAATGAAAAACTGTTTTTT.